This T cell receptor beta chain was profiled in a study of cytomegalovirus exposure and HLA in healthy donors. Study in general: Assignment to the Caucasian-associated ancestry cluster applied to around four fifths of the approximately 380 genotyped donors. General study findings and limits: Indistinguishable V segments such as TRBV6-2 and TRBV6-3 were excluded. Productive status was seen about 90% or about 30% of the time for most TCR beta V segments in an earlier analysis.

Concerning this clone itself: Its antigen is not known.

60 Vbeta and 13 Jbeta primers were used in PCR. Here immunoSEQ multiplex PCR was the method, and the copy in TCRdb shows in-frame clones only, minus some. This sample has about 150,000 clones, with roughly 80% found just once. Among the donors, all were healthy bone marrow donors. Germline loops: CDR1 MNHEY, CDR2 SVGAGI. Trimming removed 4 bases from V and 4 bases from J; junction bases left unmatched: 6. This CDR3 spans 16 amino acids. Sequenced sample: PBMCs. This chain connects TRBV6-5 to TRBJ2-5, with 13 bases that match TRBD2. The clonotype originates from a male donor in good health and CMV-seronegative. The CDR3 sequence is CASSSLLAGGGETQYF. CDR3 bases: TGTGCCAGCAGTTCCCTACTAGCGGGAGGGGGAGAGACCCAGTACTTC.